These T cell receptor beta chains were read from a single sample in a study of blood T cells in healthy people across ages. TCRdb reanalysed the 5' RACE reads using MiXCR and keeps one entry per CDR3 protein. This sample has approximately 780,000 distinct CDR3 sequences; roughly 24% occur once, and the top ten carry around 3%. The same data also contributed to another study, on T cells of mothers and their children.

The sequenced material came from blood. These TCRs come from a boy aged 5-17 years in good health. Each CDR3 is given with its conserved first and last residue.

20	NA	TRBV7-8	CASSFDRGRMSSLKSDEQFF
17	TRBJ2-3	TRBV12-3/TRBV12-4	CASSPPSGRRATDTQYF
13	TRBJ2-4	TRBV28	CASRQGGGNIQYF
15	TRBJ1-3	TRBV10-2	CASYPGTASGNTIYF
14	TRBJ2-3	TRBV10-1	CASSDSDRGDTQYF
19	TRBJ2-1	TRBV7-2	CASSLRATFRQDSYNEQFF
13	NA	TRBV24-1	CATSGGPGNEQFF
14	TRBJ1-1	TRBV5-1	CASSLDGMNTEAFF
15	TRBJ2-3	TRBV7-7	CASSLGGGAADTQYF
13	TRBJ2-1	TRBV29-1	CSAGQGLNNEQFF
16	TRBJ1-1	TRBV13	CASSFMDRVRGLEAFF
14	TRBJ1-2	TRBV18	CASSPNGDLPGYTF
14	TRBJ1-2	TRBV5-1	CASSLERIQYGYTF
15	TRBJ2-1	TRBV7-2	CASSFMGQGYNEQFF
14	TRBJ2-5	TRBV7-9	CASSPVGGEETQYF
13	TRBJ2-7	TRBV3-1	CASSQERRTEQYF
13	TRBJ2-2	TRBV20-1	CSARWGNTGELFF
14	TRBJ2-1	TRBV28	CASSLPPGRDEQFF
12	TRBJ1-2	TRBV28	CASRGITYGYTF
17	TRBJ1-1	TRBV20-1	CSARDGGTGKMNTEAFF
13	TRBJ2-7	TRBV14	CASRSGRGYEQYF
16	TRBJ2-1	TRBV12-3/TRBV12-4	CASRRLAGALYNEQFF
13	TRBJ1-2	TRBV5-5	CASSYGQRGGYTF
15	TRBJ2-5	TRBV5-1	CASSLGPSYQETQYF
16	TRBJ1-3	TRBV6-6	CASSYGLRSSGNTIYF
17	TRBJ2-1	TRBV11-2	CASSLELAGPGGNEQFF
14	TRBJ2-5	TRBV20-1	CSAPQGEFLETQYF
15	TRBJ1-2	TRBV4-1	CASSPQDGFLYGYTF
15	TRBJ2-2	TRBV9	CASSVAEGNTGELFF
15	TRBJ2-7	TRBV7-6	CASSSGTVNSYEQYF
15	TRBJ2-5	TRBV7-9	CASSPPGGPKGTQYF
14	TRBJ2-6	TRBV7-9	CASSLQGWANVLTF
15	TRBJ2-5	TRBV29-1	CSVGDGQAGVREQYF
11	TRBJ2-5	TRBV6-1	CASPGQGSQYF
15	TRBJ2-7	TRBV6-5	CASSYTFTGNNEQYF
12	TRBJ2-7	TRBV7-9	CASSLQEDEQYF
18	TRBJ2-2	TRBV6-1	CASSVLGYGIQNTGELFF
15	TRBJ1-2	TRBV4-3	CASSQDPSGNYGYTF
15	TRBJ1-3	TRBV7-2	CASRGDNSGGNTIYF
11	TRBJ2-7	TRBV30	CAWSVAYEQYF
18	TRBJ1-6	TRBV5-1	CASSFSQGVASYNSPLHF
14	TRBJ1-6	TRBV20-1	CSARGGTGDSPLHF
17	TRBJ2-7	TRBV20-1	CSATGRGAGGSTYEQYF
16	TRBJ2-1	TRBV5-1	CASSSTTGLADNEQFF
13	TRBJ2-1	TRBV20-1	CSAADRPGHEQFF
16	TRBJ1-2	TRBV5-1	CASSLGAGINSEGYTF
15	TRBJ1-4	TRBV5-1	CASSRVSPSNEKLFF
13	TRBJ1-2	TRBV12-3/TRBV12-4	CASSQTTNYGYTF
11	TRBJ2-7	TRBV28	CACAGSYEQYF
13	TRBJ1-1	TRBV2	CAGNRELNTEAFF
12	TRBJ2-5	TRBV20-1	CSAVGLPETQYF
15	TRBJ2-5	TRBV5-5	CASSLAVNPGVSQYF
14	TRBJ2-3	TRBV5-1	CASSLAGLSDTQYF
14	TRBJ2-4	TRBV4-1	CASSQEQSKNIQYF
13	TRBJ2-3	TRBV3-1	CASEDQVTDTQYF
13	TRBJ2-7	TRBV14	CASSGSPQGEQYF
13	TRBJ2-7	TRBV27	CASSRGARYEQYF
17	NA	TRBV15	CATSRAQGSLSLYEQYF
15	TRBJ2-5	TRBV24-1	CATSYPGQGGETQYF
14	TRBJ2-7	TRBV20-1	CSATSGVMTYEQYF